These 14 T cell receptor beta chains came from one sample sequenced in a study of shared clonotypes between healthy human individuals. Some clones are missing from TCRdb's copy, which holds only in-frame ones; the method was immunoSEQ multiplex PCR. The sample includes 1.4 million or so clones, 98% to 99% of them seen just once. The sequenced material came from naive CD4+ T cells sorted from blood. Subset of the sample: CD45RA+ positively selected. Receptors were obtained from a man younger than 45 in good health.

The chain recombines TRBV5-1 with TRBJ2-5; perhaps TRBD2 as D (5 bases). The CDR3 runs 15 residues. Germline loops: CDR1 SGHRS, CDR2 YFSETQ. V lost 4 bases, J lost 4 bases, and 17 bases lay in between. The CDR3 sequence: CASSDRLGEGETQYF. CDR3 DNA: TGCGCCAGCAGCGACCGATTAGGAGAGGGAGAGACCCAGTACTTC.

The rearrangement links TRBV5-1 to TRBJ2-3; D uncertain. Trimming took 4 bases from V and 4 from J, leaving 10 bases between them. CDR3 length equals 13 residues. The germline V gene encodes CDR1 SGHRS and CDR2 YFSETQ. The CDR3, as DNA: TGCGCCAGCAGCCCGCTCGGGTCAGATACGCAGTATTTT. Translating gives CASSPLGSDTQYF.

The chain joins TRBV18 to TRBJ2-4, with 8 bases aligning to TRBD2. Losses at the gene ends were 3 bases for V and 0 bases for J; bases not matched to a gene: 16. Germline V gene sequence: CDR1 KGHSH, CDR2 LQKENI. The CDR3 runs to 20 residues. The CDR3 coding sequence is TGTGCCAGCTCACCGTTTGGGAGCGGGAGCGGATTTGGAGCCAAAAACATTCAGTACTTC. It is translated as CASSPFGSGSGFGAKNIQYF.

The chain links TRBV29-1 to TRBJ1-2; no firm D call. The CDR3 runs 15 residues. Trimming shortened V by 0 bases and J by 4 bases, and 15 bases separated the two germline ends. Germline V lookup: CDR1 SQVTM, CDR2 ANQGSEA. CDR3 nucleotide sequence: TGCAGCGTTGAAGACTCCGGCCAGGCTCTCTATGGCTACACCTTC. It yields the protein CSVEDSGQALYGYTF. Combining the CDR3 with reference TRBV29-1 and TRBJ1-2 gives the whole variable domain SAVISQKPSRDICQRGTSLTIQCQVDSQVTMMFWYRQQPGQSLTLIATANQGSEATYESGFVIDKFPISRPNLTFSTLTVSNMSPEDSSIYLCSVEDSGQALYGYTFGSGTRLTVV.

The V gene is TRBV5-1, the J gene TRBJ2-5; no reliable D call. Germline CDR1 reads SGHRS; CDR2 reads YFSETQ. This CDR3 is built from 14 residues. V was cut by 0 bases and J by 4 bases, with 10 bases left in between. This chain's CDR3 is CASSLASPRETQYF. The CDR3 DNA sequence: TGCGCCAGCAGCTTGGCCTCCCCAAGAGAGACCCAGTACTTC.

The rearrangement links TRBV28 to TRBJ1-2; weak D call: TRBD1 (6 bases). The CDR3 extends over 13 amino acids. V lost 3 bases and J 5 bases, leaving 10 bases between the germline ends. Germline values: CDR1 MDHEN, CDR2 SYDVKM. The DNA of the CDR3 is TGTGCCAGCAGTTTGGGGACATCGTATGGCTACACCTTC. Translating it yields CASSLGTSYGYTF.

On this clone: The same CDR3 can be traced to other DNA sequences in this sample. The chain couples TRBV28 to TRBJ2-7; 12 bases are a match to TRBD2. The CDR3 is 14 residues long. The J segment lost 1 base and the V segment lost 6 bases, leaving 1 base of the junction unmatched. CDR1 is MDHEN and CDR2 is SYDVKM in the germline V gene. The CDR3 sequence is CASRGTSGSYEQYF. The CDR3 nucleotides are TGTGCCAGCAGAGGGACTAGCGGGTCCTACGAGCAGTACTTC.

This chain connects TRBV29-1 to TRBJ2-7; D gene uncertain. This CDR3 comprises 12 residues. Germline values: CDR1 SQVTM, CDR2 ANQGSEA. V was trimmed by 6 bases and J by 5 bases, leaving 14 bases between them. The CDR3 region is CSVADGWDEQYF. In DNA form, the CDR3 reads TGCAGCGTCGCCGACGGTTGGGACGAGCAGTACTTC.

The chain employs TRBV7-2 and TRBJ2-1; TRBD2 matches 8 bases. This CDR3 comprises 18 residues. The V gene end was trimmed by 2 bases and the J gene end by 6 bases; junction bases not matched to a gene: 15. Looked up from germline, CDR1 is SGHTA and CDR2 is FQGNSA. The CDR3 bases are TGTGCCAGCAGCTTAAGGGGGAGGGCGGGAGGTCCCCCCAATGAGCAGTTCTTC. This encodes CASSLRGRAGGPPNEQFF.

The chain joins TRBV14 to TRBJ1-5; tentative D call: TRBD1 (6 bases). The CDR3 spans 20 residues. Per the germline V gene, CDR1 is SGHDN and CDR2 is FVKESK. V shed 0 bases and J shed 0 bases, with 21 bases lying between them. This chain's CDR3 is CASSQDRHRVCLDSNQPQHF. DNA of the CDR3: TGTGCCAGCAGCCAAGATAGGCACAGGGTCTGTTTGGATAGCAATCAGCCCCAGCATTTT.

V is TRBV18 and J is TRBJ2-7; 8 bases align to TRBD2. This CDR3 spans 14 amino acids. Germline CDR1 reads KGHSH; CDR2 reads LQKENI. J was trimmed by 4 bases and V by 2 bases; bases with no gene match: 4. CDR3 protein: CASSPKLAGYEQYF. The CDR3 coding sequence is TGTGCCAGCTCACCAAAGTTAGCGGGATACGAGCAGTACTTC.

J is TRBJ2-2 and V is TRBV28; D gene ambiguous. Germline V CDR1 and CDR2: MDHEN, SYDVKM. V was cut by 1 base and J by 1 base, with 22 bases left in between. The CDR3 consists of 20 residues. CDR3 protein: CASSLSALGLGWGNTGELFF. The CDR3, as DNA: TGTGCCAGCAGTTTATCGGCGCTTGGCCTCGGGTGGGGGAACACCGGGGAGCTGTTTTTT.

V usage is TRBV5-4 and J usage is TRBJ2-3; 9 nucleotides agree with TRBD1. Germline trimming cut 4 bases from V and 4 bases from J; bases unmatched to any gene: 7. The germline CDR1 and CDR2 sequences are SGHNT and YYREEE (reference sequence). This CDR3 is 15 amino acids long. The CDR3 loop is CASSGRDRAADTQYF. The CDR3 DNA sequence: TGTGCCAGCAGCGGAAGGGACAGGGCCGCAGATACGCAGTATTTT.

For the CDR3, the DNA is TGTGCCAGCAGCCGCGGGGCAGGGGGCTACGAGCAGTACTTC. It is translated as CASSRGAGGYEQYF. V gene TRBV11-1 combines with J gene TRBJ2-7; maybe TRBD1 (7 bases). The V gene's germline CDR1 is SGHAT and CDR2 FQDESV (reference sequence). Trimming took 5 bases from V and 3 from J, leaving 14 bases between them. The CDR3 runs to 14 residues. Using reference TRBV11-1 and TRBJ2-7 for the parts outside the CDR3, the full variable domain is EAEVAQSPRYKITEKSQAVAFWCDPISGHATLYWYRQILGQGPELLVQFQDESVVDDSQLPKDRFSAERLKGVDSTLKIQPAELGDSAMYLCASSRGAGGYEQYFGPGTRLTVT.